A single sample is the source of the 28 T cell receptor beta chains below, sequenced in a study of blood T cell repertoires in COVID-19. Measured with immunoSEQ multiplex PCR; TCRdb has only the in-frame clones, and not every one. There are about 270,000 clones in the sample; under 90% occur only once, and 2.5% to 3.5% lies in the top ten. Sequenced material: peripheral blood. These receptors all stem from a woman aged 55-69 years with active or convalescent COVID-19.

The CDR3 DNA sequence: TGTGCCAGCGGGACAGACACTGGAAACACCATATATTTT. Protein sequence: CASGTDTGNTIYF. The chain is built from TRBV6-5 and TRBJ1-3; TRBD1 aligns across 7 bases. The CDR3 has 13 amino acids. CDR1 and CDR2 (germline): MNHEY, SVGAGI. Germline trimming cut 8 bases from V and 2 bases from J; bases unmatched to any gene: 3.

The chain has TRBV11-2 and TRBJ1-2; D not certain. V lost 0 bases and J lost 2, with 10 bases in between. The CDR3 consists of 15 residues. Germline values: CDR1 SGHAT, CDR2 FQNNGV. The CDR3 sequence: CASSLELAGNYGYTF. CDR3 nucleotides: TGTGCCAGCAGCTTAGAGTTGGCGGGGAACTATGGCTACACCTTC. Together with reference TRBV11-2 and TRBJ1-2, the CDR3 gives the full variable domain: EAGVAQSPRYKIIEKRQSVAFWCNPISGHATLYWYQQILGQGPKLLIQFQNNGVVDDSQLPKDRFSAERLKGVDSTLKIQPAKLEDSAVYLCASSLELAGNYGYTFGSGTRLTVV.

The J gene is TRBJ1-6, the V gene TRBV2, with D maybe TRBD1 (5 bases). The CDR3 is made up of 18 amino acids. Trimming removed 6 bases from V and 0 bases from J, with 18 bases in between. Germline-derived CDR1 and CDR2 are SNHLY and FYNNEI. CDR3 bases: TGTGCCAGCAGACCCTTGAACCGGGGGAGCTCCTATAATTCACCCCTCCACTTT. It codes for CASRPLNRGSSYNSPLHF.

This chain joins TRBV19 and TRBJ2-2; 9 bases map to TRBD2. CDR1 is LNHDA and CDR2 is SQIVND in the germline V gene (reference sequence). The V and J ends lost 8 bases and 3 bases, in that order; junction bases with no gene match: 10. The CDR3 totals 16 residues. In nucleotides, the CDR3 is TGTGCCAGTTTGATTAGCGGGGGAGTTTACACCGGGGAGCTGTTTTTT. Translated, it gives CASLISGGVYTGELFF.

V and J are TRBV19 and TRBJ1-2, with a tentative D call TRBD1 (5 bases). Trimming removed 0 bases from V and 8 bases from J, with 19 bases in between. The CDR3 runs to 16 residues. The germline V gene encodes CDR1 LNHDA and CDR2 SQIVND (reference sequence). CDR3 residues: CASSIDTTPDRRGYTF. In DNA form, the CDR3 reads TGTGCCAGTAGTATAGATACAACGCCCGACAGAAGAGGCTACACCTTC. The variable domain in full, with the rest retrieved from reference TRBV19 and TRBJ1-2, is DGGITQSPKYLFRKEGQNVTLSCEQNLNHDAMYWYRQDPGQGLRLIYYSQIVNDFQKGDIAEGYSVSREKKESFPLTVTSAQKNPTAFYLCASSIDTTPDRRGYTFGSGTRLTVV.

The J gene is TRBJ2-5, the V gene TRBV3-1 (or the pseudogene TRBV3-2), with 9 positions matching TRBD2. The germline CDR1 and CDR2 sequences are LGHDT and YNNKEL (reference sequence). There are 16 residues in the CDR3. V lost 1 base to trimming and J lost 2 bases; unmatched junction nucleotides: 5. The CDR3 sequence is CASSQAGAGGQETQYF. Here the CDR3 DNA reads TGTGCCAGCAGCCAAGCGGGAGCGGGGGGTCAAGAGACCCAGTACTTC.

The rearrangement joins TRBV6-5 to TRBJ1-2, with 7 bases lining up with TRBD1. The CDR3 extends over 15 amino acids. CDR1 is MNHEY, CDR2 SVGAGI, per germline. Germline trimming cut 8 bases from V and 1 base from J; bases unmatched to any gene: 10. The CDR3 sequence: CASDAWSGGNYGYTF. CDR3 in DNA: TGTGCCAGCGATGCATGGTCAGGGGGTAACTATGGCTACACCTTC.

This sequence joins TRBV10-1 and TRBJ2-3; TRBD2 agrees at 11 bases. V was clipped by 2 bases and J by 9 bases; unmatched bases: 7. The germline CDR1 and CDR2 sequences are WNHNN and SYGVQD (reference sequence). CDR3 length: 15 residues. CDR3 sequence reads: CASSEIAGGPWTQYF. The CDR3 DNA follows: TGCGCCAGCAGTGAGATAGCGGGGGGGCCGTGGACGCAGTATTTT.

The genes are TRBV27 and TRBJ1-5; D not resolved. The CDR3 sequence is 12 residues long. V dropped 2 bases and J dropped 6 bases, with 5 bases sitting between them. Germline loops: CDR1 MNHEY, CDR2 SMNVEV (reference sequence). The CDR3 sequence is CASSLAGQPQHF. The CDR3 DNA reads as TGTGCCAGCAGTTTAGCGGGTCAGCCCCAGCATTTT.

This clone has only a few counts. This chain joins TRBV19 and TRBJ1-5; the D is unclear. V lost 7 bases, J lost 0 bases, and 13 bases lay in between. The CDR3 extends over 15 amino acids. CDR1 and CDR2 (germline): LNHDA, SQIVND (reference sequence). The CDR3: CASTPGSNSNQPQHF. CDR3 sequence (DNA): TGTGCCAGTACCCCAGGATCGAATAGCAATCAGCCCCAGCATTTT.

The rearrangement links TRBV4-1 to TRBJ1-2, with D tentatively TRBD1 (5 bases). Germline lookup yields CDR1 MGHRA and CDR2 YSYEKL. The CDR3 is 14 amino acids. Trimming cost V 0 bases and J 4 bases, with 9 bases left between them. The chain's CDR3 is CASSQDPGPYGYTF. CDR3 nucleotide sequence: TGCGCCAGCAGCCAAGATCCAGGGCCCTATGGCTACACCTTC.

V is TRBV6-2 or TRBV6-3 and J is TRBJ2-5, with D perhaps TRBD1 (5 bases). CDR1 MNHEY and CDR2 SVGEGT come from the germline V gene. With 1 base removed from V and 1 base from J, the gap between germline ends came to 13 bases. This CDR3 has 16 residues. CDR3 nucleotides: TGTGCCAGCAGTTACTACCTAGGCCAGGGCCAAGAGACCCAGTACTTC. Its protein product is CASSYYLGQGQETQYF.

CDR3 in DNA: TGTGCCAGCAGCGTGTTAGCGGGGGGGAGTAACAATGAGCAGTTCTTC. It is translated as CASSVLAGGSNNEQFF. V usage is TRBV13 and J usage is TRBJ2-1; 11 nucleotides align to TRBD2. The CDR3 consists of 16 residues. The V gene end was trimmed by 5 bases and the J gene end by 5 bases; junction bases not matched to a gene: 8. Germline V gene lookup returns CDR1 PRHDT and CDR2 FYEKMQ (reference sequence).

V and J are TRBV19 and TRBJ1-5; D perhaps matches TRBD1 (6 bases). Germline V lookup: CDR1 LNHDA, CDR2 SQIVND (reference sequence). This CDR3 has 12 residues. The germline V and J ends were trimmed by 8 bases and 3 bases, with 8 bases remaining between them. CDR3 sequence: CASSGDNQPQHF. DNA of the CDR3: TGTGCCAGTTCAGGGGACAATCAGCCCCAGCATTTT.

The V call is TRBV7-6, the J call TRBJ1-3; D is possibly TRBD1 (6 bases). The CDR3 consists of 17 residues. Per germline, CDR1 SGHVS and CDR2 FNYEAQ. V was shortened by 3 bases and J by 2 bases, with 17 bases between the two germline ends. The CDR3 nucleotides are TGTGCCAGCAGCTTTTCCATCGGGGGGGCCCCTGGAAACACCATATATTTT. Residues: CASSFSIGGAPGNTIYF.

This clone was observed many times. The V gene is TRBV7-2, the J gene TRBJ2-2; 8 bases map to TRBD1. CDR3 length: 15 residues. Losses at the gene ends were 3 bases for V and 7 bases for J; bases not matched to a gene: 7. Per the germline V gene, CDR1 is SGHTA and CDR2 is FQGNSA. The CDR3 here is CASSLLQGGGGELFF. The CDR3 coding sequence is TGTGCCAGCAGCTTGTTACAGGGGGGAGGCGGGGAGCTGTTTTTT.

The chain links TRBV7-8 to TRBJ2-5, with 8 positions matching TRBD1. The CDR3 runs to 17 residues. V trimming: 5 bases; J trimming: 4 bases; junction bases outside the gene matches: 15. The germline V gene has CDR1 SGHVS and CDR2 FQNEAQ. The CDR3 DNA is TGTGCCAGCAGCAGAGACAGGGGCCGCCCCGCCACAGAGACCCAGTACTTC. It specifies CASSRDRGRPATETQYF. Looking up the rest from reference TRBV7-8 and TRBJ2-5 gives the full variable domain: GAGVSQSPRYKVAKRGQDVALRCDPISGHVSLFWYQQALGQGPEFLTYFQNEAQLDKSGLPSDRFFAERPEGSVSTLKIQRTQQEDSAVYLCASSRDRGRPATETQYFGPGTRLLVL.

This clone has just one count. The V call is TRBV9, the J call TRBJ2-1; TRBD2 agrees at 9 bases. V gave up 0 bases and J gave up 5 bases; unmatched junction bases: 9. This CDR3 is 17 amino acids long. Germline V CDR1 and CDR2: SGDLS, YYNGEE. This chain's CDR3 is CASSVGGAGGLHNEQFF. The CDR3 DNA follows: TGTGCCAGCAGCGTAGGAGGAGCGGGGGGCTTACACAATGAGCAGTTCTTC.

The V gene is TRBV7-2, the J gene TRBJ1-4; D is undetermined. V lost 5 bases, J lost 8 bases, and 18 bases lay in between. Germline V gene lookup returns CDR1 SGHTA and CDR2 FQGNSA. This CDR3 region has 15 residues. Written as DNA, the CDR3 is TGTGCCAGCAGCACGCGGACTCCCGGGGTCGAAAAACTGTTTTTT. This codes for CASSTRTPGVEKLFF.

The table lists this clone with a few counts. This chain uses TRBV19 with TRBJ1-5; 8 nucleotides agree with TRBD1. Germline values: CDR1 LNHDA, CDR2 SQIVND (reference sequence). Trimming cost V 2 bases and J 3 bases; bases outside gene matches: 6. The CDR3 runs 16 residues. The CDR3 bases are TGTGCCAGTAGTATATATCAGGGGGCCCACAATCAGCCCCAGCATTTT. This encodes CASSIYQGAHNQPQHF.

V and J are TRBV30 and TRBJ1-3; the D gene is possibly TRBD1 (6 bases). Germline CDR1 is GTSNPN and CDR2 is SVGIG (reference sequence). The CDR3 extends over 15 amino acids. The ends were cut back, 3 bases at V and 6 bases at J, with 18 bases in the middle. CDR3 bases: TGTGCCTGGAGACCCGGGGGGCATTCGGTAAACACCATATATTTT. It specifies CAWRPGGHSVNTIYF. Full variable domain (missing parts from reference TRBV30 and TRBJ1-3): SQTIHQWPATLVQPVGSPLSLECTVEGTSNPNLYWYRQAAGRGLQLLFYSVGIGQISSEVPQNLSASRPQDRQFILSSKKLLLSDSGFYLCAWRPGGHSVNTIYFGEGSWLTVV.

V and J are TRBV6-5 and TRBJ1-1, with D perhaps TRBD1 (6 bases). Germline V gene lookup returns CDR1 MNHEY and CDR2 SVGAGI. Trimming shortened V by 6 bases and J by 8 bases, and 10 bases separated the two germline ends. There are 11 residues in the CDR3. CDR3 residues: CASRNREEAFF. CDR3 nucleotides: TGTGCCAGCAGAAACAGGGAAGAAGCTTTCTTT.

This chain uses TRBV11-3 with TRBJ2-7, with D possibly matching TRBD2 (5 bases). The CDR3 is 13 residues long. Trimming left V 8 bases short and J 8 bases short, with 19 bases between. Germline lookup yields CDR1 SGHNT and CDR2 YENEEA. CDR3 in amino acids: CASGLSGIGKQYF. In nucleotides, the CDR3 is TGTGCCAGCGGTTTGTCGGGAATAGGGAAGCAGTACTTC.

The chain joins TRBV4-1 to TRBJ2-7, with 9 nucleotides matching TRBD1. The V gene end was trimmed by 1 base and the J gene end by 3 bases; junction bases not matched to a gene: 7. This CDR3 is built from 16 residues. Germline V CDR1 and CDR2: MGHRA, YSYEKL. Here the CDR3 reads CASSQGGQGLGYEQYF. The CDR3 DNA follows: TGCGCCAGCAGCCAAGGTGGACAGGGGCTGGGCTACGAGCAGTACTTC.

The chain couples TRBV7-2 to TRBJ1-1; D remains ambiguous. Germline assignment: CDR1 SGHTA and CDR2 FQGNSA. This CDR3 is built from 14 residues. V gave up 5 bases and J gave up 1 base, with 11 bases separating them. DNA of the CDR3: TGTGCCAGCAGCCAGTACGCCCAGAACACTGAAGCTTTCTTT. It specifies CASSQYAQNTEAFF.

V usage is TRBV6-5 and J usage is TRBJ1-1; maybe TRBD1 (6 bases). CDR3 size: 13 residues. V lost 2 bases, J lost 3 bases, and 7 bases lay in between. CDR1 and CDR2 from the germline V gene are MNHEY and SVGAGI. CDR3 in DNA: TGTGCCAGCAGTTACGCAGGGGACACTGAAGCTTTCTTT. Its protein product is CASSYAGDTEAFF.

V usage is TRBV7-8 and J usage is TRBJ1-1; TRBD1 agrees at 9 bases. Per the germline V gene, CDR1 is SGHVS and CDR2 is FQNEAQ. This CDR3 has 13 amino acids. The V and J ends lost 5 bases and 4 bases, in that order; junction bases with no gene match: 2. This chain's CDR3 is CASSPGQGTEAFF. The CDR3 DNA sequence: TGTGCCAGCAGCCCGGGACAGGGCACTGAAGCTTTCTTT.

The chain uses TRBV7-8 and TRBJ1-1; unclear D gene. Germline lookup yields CDR1 SGHVS and CDR2 FQNEAQ. The CDR3 covers 14 residues. Trimming left V 1 base short and J 1 base short, with 7 bases between. The CDR3: CASSLGGRNTEAFF. The CDR3 bases are TGTGCCAGCAGCTTAGGCGGCAGGAACACTGAAGCTTTCTTT.